This T cell receptor (beta chain) was captured by sequencing in a study of cytomegalovirus exposure and HLA in healthy donors. A remark on this clone: What it recognizes is unknown.

Primers: 60 Vbeta forward and 13 Jbeta reverse. The data were produced by immunoSEQ multiplex PCR, yet TCRdb's version contains in-frame clones alone and is incomplete. The data hold roughly 160,000 clones, with 85% observed a single time. The CDR3 contains 17 residues. Trimming left V 5 bases short and J 3 bases short, with 21 bases between. CDR1 and CDR2 (germline): SEHNR, FQNEAQ (reference sequence). Study-level results: Earlier analysis found most TCR beta V segments productive about 87% or about 30% of the time.

The sequence derives from a man aged 30 to 39 in good health and CMV-seropositive. This chain joins TRBV7-9 and TRBJ2-3; possibly TRBD1 for D (6 bases). The sequenced sample consisted of PBMCs. The CDR3 sequence: CASSRKSWGRGTDTQYF. The CDR3 nucleotides read TGTGCCAGCAGCCGGAAGTCGTGGGGGCGAGGAACAGATACGCAGTATTTT.